What follows is one T cell receptor beta chain and its context. The V gene's germline CDR1 is GTSNPN and CDR2 SVGIG (reference sequence). The CDR3 covers 17 residues. V lost 4 bases, J lost 0 bases, and 19 bases lay in between. This entry belongs to a study of blood T cell repertoires in COVID-19. About the research overall: Samples came from the United States, Italy and Spain, spanning acute and convalescent COVID-19.

In the original processing: How many nucleated cells were present was estimated from reference gene primer amplification. Assay used: immunoSEQ multiplex PCR; TCRdb lists only in-frame clones, some missing. V, J and clone size are those of that table, while D and trimming were read from the DNA. The sample has about 59,000 clones; more than 75% are singletons. The receptor comes from a man older than 75 in a cohort sampled during active COVID-19. This chain connects TRBV30 to TRBJ1-3; tentative D call: TRBD1 (5 bases). The sequenced material came from peripheral blood. This CDR3 is CAWIMYGGAFSGNTIYF. CDR3 coding DNA: TGTGCCTGGATTATGTACGGCGGGGCCTTCTCTGGAAACACCATATATTTT. Full variable domain (remainder filled in from reference TRBV30 and TRBJ1-3): SQTIHQWPATLVQPVGSPLSLECTVEGTSNPNLYWYRQAAGRGLQLLFYSVGIGQISSEVPQNLSASRPQDRQFILSSKKLLLSDSGFYLCAWIMYGGAFSGNTIYFGEGSWLTVV.